This entry lists 22 T cell receptor beta chains sequenced from one sample in a study of cytomegalovirus exposure and HLA in healthy donors. Only in-frame clones appear in the TCRdb table, and some are missing; sequencing was by immunoSEQ multiplex PCR. The sample shows about 57,000 clones, approximately 95% of them seen only once. The specimen sequenced was PBMCs. The receptors stem from a woman younger than 35 in good health and CMV-seronegative.

The gene calls are TRBV14 and TRBJ2-3; no reliable D call. Germline assignment: CDR1 SGHDN and CDR2 FVKESK. V lost 0 bases and J lost 4, with 8 bases in between. The length of the CDR3 is 14 residues. The CDR3 nucleotides are TGTGCCAGCAGCCAAGAGTCTAGAGCAGATACGCAGTATTTT. Translating it yields CASSQESRADTQYF.

The chain links TRBV9 to TRBJ2-3; TRBD1 is a possible D gene (7 bases). Germline V gives CDR1 SGDLS, CDR2 YYNGEE. This CDR3 is built from 17 residues. The V end lost 4 bases, the J end lost 0 bases, and 18 bases lay between the germline ends. The CDR3 loop reads CASSSEGASVSTDTQYF. The CDR3 region has the DNA TGTGCCAGCAGCTCGGAGGGGGCTTCGGTTAGCACAGATACGCAGTATTTT.

The chain joins TRBV21-1 to TRBJ2-7; the table's D gene call, TRBD1, was not cross checked with the DNA. TRBV21-1 is a recognized pseudogene. The CDR3 length is 18 residues. The CDR3 region is CASSYKRFTTGGESEQYV. The CDR3 DNA reads as TGTGCCAGCAGCTACAAACGTTTCACCACAGGGGGCGAAAGCGAGCAGTACGTC.

This chain joins TRBV7-2 and TRBJ2-5, with 8 bases matching TRBD1. V trimming: 2 bases; J trimming: 1 base; junction bases outside the gene matches: 6. This CDR3 is built from 16 residues. Germline-derived CDR1 and CDR2 are SGHTA and FQGNSA. CDR3 sequence (DNA): TGTGCCAGCAGCTTAATCGGCAGGGGGCTCCAAGAGACCCAGTACTTC. Its translation: CASSLIGRGLQETQYF.

V is TRBV5-5 and J is TRBJ1-5, with D unresolved. The CDR3 length is 18 residues. Per germline, CDR1 SGHKS and CDR2 YYEKEE (reference sequence). Trimming shortened V by 3 bases and J by 0 bases, and 19 bases separated the two germline ends. The CDR3 nucleotides read TGTGCCAGCAGCTCCTTGACTGGAATCGGTGTTAGCAATCAGCCCCAGCATTTT. Its translation: CASSSLTGIGVSNQPQHF.

This clone was counted a single time. In DNA, the CDR3 is TGTGCCAGCTCACAAGCACAAGAGACCCAGTACTTC. This translates into CASSQAQETQYF. This sequence joins TRBV18 and TRBJ2-5; D is ambiguous. Looked up from germline, CDR1 is KGHSH and CDR2 is LQKENI. This CDR3 contains 12 residues. Trimming cost V 4 bases and J 2 bases, with 5 bases left between them. Combining the CDR3 with reference TRBV18 and TRBJ2-5 gives the whole variable domain NAGVMQNPRHLVRRRGQEARLRCSPMKGHSHVYWYRQLPEEGLKFMVYLQKENIIDESGMPKERFSAEFPKEGPSILRIQQVVRGDSAAYFCASSQAQETQYFGPGTRLLVL.

Concerning this clone itself: The conserved phenylalanine or tryptophan is not found at the CDR3 terminus, so this likely reflects a read error. No DNA is shown, since the ends of the CDR3 on it are uncertain; the CDR3 is the one TCRdb lists. The V call is TRBV11-1, the J call TRBJ1-1; the D call TRBD1 from the table was never checked on the DNA. Germline CDR1 reads SGHAT; CDR2 reads FQDESV (reference sequence). A total of 11 residues make up the CDR3, ends included. CDR3 loop: CASSLVGGPTR.

V and J are TRBV9 and TRBJ2-5; 11 nucleotides line up with TRBD2. Germline V lookup: CDR1 SGDLS, CDR2 YYNGEE. The V and J ends lost 3 bases and 3 bases, in that order; junction bases with no gene match: 7. This CDR3 has 16 residues. In nucleotides, the CDR3 is TGTGCCAGCAGCGGAACCGGGACTAGCGGTAAAGAGACCCAGTACTTC. This codes for CASSGTGTSGKETQYF.

The chain combines TRBV11-3 with TRBJ2-4, with 7 nucleotides matching TRBD1. In germline, CDR1 is SGHNT, CDR2 YENEEA. The V segment lost 5 bases and the J segment 1 base; nucleotides outside the gene matches: 5. The CDR3 extends over 15 amino acids. CDR3 region: CASSPPTGAKNIQYF. DNA for the CDR3: TGTGCCAGCAGCCCCCCGACAGGGGCCAAAAACATTCAGTACTTC.

The chain couples TRBV29-1 to TRBJ2-1; D uncertain. Germline V lookup: CDR1 SQVTM, CDR2 ANQGSEA. The CDR3 length is 15 residues. The V end was cut by 5 bases, the J end by 1 base, with 15 bases between. CDR3 bases: TGCAGCGTTTCGGGTTCGAGTAGTTCCTACAATGAGCAGTTCTTC. It specifies CSVSGSSSSYNEQFF.

This chain connects TRBV27 to TRBJ2-7, with 11 bases identical to TRBD2. Germline loops: CDR1 MNHEY, CDR2 SMNVEV (reference sequence). The length of the CDR3 is 13 residues. The V and J ends lost 8 bases and 1 base, in that order; junction bases with no gene match: 1. CDR3: CASGTSGSYEQYV. Here the CDR3 DNA reads TGTGCCAGCGGGACTAGCGGTTCCTACGAGCAGTACGTC.

This chain joins TRBV7-9 and TRBJ2-1; tentative D call: TRBD2 (5 bases). The CDR3 is 15 amino acids. The V and J ends lost 1 base and 2 bases respectively, with 9 bases between them. Germline V gene sequence: CDR1 SEHNR, CDR2 FQNEAQ (reference sequence). In nucleotides, the CDR3 is TGTGCCAGCAGCTTAGGAGGGATCACCTACAATGAGCAGTTCTTC. Translated: CASSLGGITYNEQFF.

The chain recombines TRBV18 with TRBJ2-7, with 7 positions matching TRBD1. The germline gives CDR1 KGHSH, CDR2 LQKENI. The trim removed 5 bases at V and 3 bases at J, leaving 7 bases unmatched. This CDR3 is 14 amino acids long. CDR3 bases: TGTGCCAGCTCAACCGGGACAGTCGTCTACGAGCAGTACTTC. It codes for CASSTGTVVYEQYF.

The chain has TRBV27 and TRBJ1-2; 7 nucleotides line up with TRBD1. Germline V gene data show CDR1 as MNHEY and CDR2 as SMNVEV (reference sequence). The CDR3 spans 15 residues. With 4 bases clipped from V and 5 bases from J, the junction kept 10 bases outside the gene matches. DNA for the CDR3: TGTGCCAGCAGTTCGGGACAGACAATTCCTTATGGCTACACCTTC. This codes for CASSSGQTIPYGYTF.

The rearrangement uses TRBV7-2 and TRBJ2-7, with 7 nucleotides matching TRBD1. Trimming at V came to 5 bases and at J to 6 bases, leaving 10 bases not matched to a gene. CDR1 is SGHTA, CDR2 FQGNSA, per germline. The CDR3 is 14 amino acids. The CDR3 DNA is TGTGCCAGCAGCCAAAACCGGGACAGAGGCGAGCAGTACGTC. It codes for CASSQNRDRGEQYV.

The chain uses TRBV29-1 and TRBJ2-2; TRBD2 might be the D (5 bases). The germline V and J ends were trimmed by 7 bases and 0 bases, with 15 bases remaining between them. In germline, CDR1 is SQVTM, CDR2 ANQGSEA. The CDR3 covers 15 residues. CDR3 nucleotides: TGCAGCGCCGGACCCCGACTATCGAACACCGGGGAGCTGTTTTTT. Protein product: CSAGPRLSNTGELFF.

The CDR3 region is CASSFLDRQSRTGNTIYF. The DNA of the CDR3 is TGTGCCAGCAGCTTCCTTGACAGGCAGAGCCGTACTGGAAACACCATATATTTT. This chain connects TRBV7-9 to TRBJ1-3; the D gene is possibly TRBD1 (6 bases). Trimming took off 3 bases at V and 2 bases at J, with 20 bases between the two ends. The CDR3 loop spans 18 amino acids. Per the germline V gene, CDR1 is SEHNR and CDR2 is FQNEAQ (reference sequence).

The V and J genes are TRBV4-3 and TRBJ2-5; weak D call: TRBD1 (5 bases). CDR3 length: 15 amino acids. Trimming left V 1 base short and J 4 bases short, with 13 bases between. The germline gives CDR1 LGHNA, CDR2 YSLEER. For the CDR3, the DNA is TGCGCCAGCAGCCAAGTCGGCGCAGGGCGAGAGACCCAGTACTTC. Translation gives CASSQVGAGRETQYF.

The chain is built from TRBV4-2 and TRBJ1-4, with a tentative D call TRBD1 (5 bases). This CDR3 contains 15 residues. V was shortened by 1 base and J by 4 bases, with 10 bases between the two germline ends. Germline CDR1 LGHNA, CDR2 YNFKEQ. The CDR3: CASSQVADSNEKLFF. CDR3 nucleotides: TGTGCCAGCAGCCAAGTTGCAGACAGTAATGAAAAACTGTTTTTT.

This clone came up once. V and J are TRBV27 and TRBJ2-3; a possible D gene is TRBD1 (6 bases). V was trimmed by 7 bases and J by 5 bases, leaving 13 bases between them. CDR1 is MNHEY, CDR2 SMNVEV, per germline (reference sequence). The CDR3 spans 13 residues. CDR3 bases: TGTGCCAGCAATAGGGGGTTGGGAGATACGCAGTATTTT. Protein sequence: CASNRGLGDTQYF.

The chain carries TRBV11-2 and TRBJ2-1, with D possibly TRBD2 on 7 matching bases. The length of the CDR3 is 15 residues. Trimming left V 5 bases short and J 3 bases short, with 14 bases between. Germline lookup yields CDR1 SGHAT and CDR2 FQNNGV. The CDR3 DNA follows: TGTGCCAGCAGCCCACCGGGGGGCGACTACAATGAGCAGTTCTTC. This codes for CASSPPGGDYNEQFF.

V is TRBV28 and J is TRBJ2-2; D gene ambiguous. CDR1 is MDHEN, CDR2 SYDVKM, per germline. V was trimmed by 6 bases and J by 6 bases, leaving 14 bases between them. The CDR3 extends over 14 amino acids. CDR3 nucleotide sequence: TGTGCCAGCAGGTCAGTCTCTCTGGCCGGGGAGCTGTTTTTT. It yields the protein CASRSVSLAGELFF.